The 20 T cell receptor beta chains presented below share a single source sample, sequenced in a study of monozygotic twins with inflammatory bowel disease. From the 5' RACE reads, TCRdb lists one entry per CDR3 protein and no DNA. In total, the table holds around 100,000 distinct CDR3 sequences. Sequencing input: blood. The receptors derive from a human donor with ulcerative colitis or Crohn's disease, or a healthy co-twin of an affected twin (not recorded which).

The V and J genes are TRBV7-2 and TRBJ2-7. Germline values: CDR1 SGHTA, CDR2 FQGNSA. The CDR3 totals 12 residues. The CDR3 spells CASRKTNYEQYF.

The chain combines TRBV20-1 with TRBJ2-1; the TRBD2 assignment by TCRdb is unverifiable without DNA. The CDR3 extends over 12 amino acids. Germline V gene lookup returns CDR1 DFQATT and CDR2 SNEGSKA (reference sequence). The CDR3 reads CSASLRGGEQFF.

The CDR3 here is CSLLPGGNSYEQYF. The genes are TRBV20-1 and TRBJ2-7; lacking DNA, the TRBD1 call made by TCRdb goes unchecked. Germline V gives CDR1 DFQATT, CDR2 SNEGSKA (reference sequence). The CDR3 totals 14 residues.

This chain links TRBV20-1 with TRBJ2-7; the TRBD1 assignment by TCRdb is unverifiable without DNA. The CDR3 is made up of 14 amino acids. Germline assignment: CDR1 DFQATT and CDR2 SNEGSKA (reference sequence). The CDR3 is CSAPQGAPPYEQYF.

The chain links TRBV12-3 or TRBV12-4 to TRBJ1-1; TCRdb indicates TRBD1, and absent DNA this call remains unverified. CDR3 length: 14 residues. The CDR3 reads CASSPGQGETEAFF.

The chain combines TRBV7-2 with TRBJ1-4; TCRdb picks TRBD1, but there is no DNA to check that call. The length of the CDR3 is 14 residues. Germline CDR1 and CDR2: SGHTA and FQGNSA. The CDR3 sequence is CASNPTGRNEKLFF.

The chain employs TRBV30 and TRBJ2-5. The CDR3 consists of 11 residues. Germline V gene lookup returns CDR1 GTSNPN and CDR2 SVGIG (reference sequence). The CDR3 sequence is CAWSVGEAQYF.

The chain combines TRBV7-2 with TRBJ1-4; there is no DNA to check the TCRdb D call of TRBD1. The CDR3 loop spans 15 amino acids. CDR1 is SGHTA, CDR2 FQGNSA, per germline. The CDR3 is CASSNPTGGFEKLFF.

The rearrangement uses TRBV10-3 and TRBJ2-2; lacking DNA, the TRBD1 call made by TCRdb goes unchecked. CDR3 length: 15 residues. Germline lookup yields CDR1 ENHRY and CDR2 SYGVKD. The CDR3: CAISEDRINTGELFF.

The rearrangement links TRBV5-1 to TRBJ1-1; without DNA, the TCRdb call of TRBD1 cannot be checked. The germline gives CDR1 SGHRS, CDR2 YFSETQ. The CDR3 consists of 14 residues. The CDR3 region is CASSREGAGTEAFF.

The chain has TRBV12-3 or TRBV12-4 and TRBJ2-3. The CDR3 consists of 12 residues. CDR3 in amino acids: CATRQRTDTQYF.

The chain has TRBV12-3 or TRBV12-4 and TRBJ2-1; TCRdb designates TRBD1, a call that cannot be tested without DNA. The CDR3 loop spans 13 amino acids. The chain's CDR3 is CASGTGDLNEQFF.

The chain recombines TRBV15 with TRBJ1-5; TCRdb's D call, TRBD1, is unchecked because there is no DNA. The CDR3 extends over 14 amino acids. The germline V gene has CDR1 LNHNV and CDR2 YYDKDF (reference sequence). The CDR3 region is CATSRPGINQPQHF.

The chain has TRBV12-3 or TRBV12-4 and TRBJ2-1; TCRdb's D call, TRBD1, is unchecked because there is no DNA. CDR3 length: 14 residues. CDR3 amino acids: CASSFRGGPGEQFF.

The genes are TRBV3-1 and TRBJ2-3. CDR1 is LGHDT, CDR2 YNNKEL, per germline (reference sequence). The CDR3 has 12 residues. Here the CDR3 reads CASSATTDTQYF.

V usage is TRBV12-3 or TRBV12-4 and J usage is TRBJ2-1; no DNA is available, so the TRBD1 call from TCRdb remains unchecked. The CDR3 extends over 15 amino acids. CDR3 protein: CASSLGGTGGYEQFF.

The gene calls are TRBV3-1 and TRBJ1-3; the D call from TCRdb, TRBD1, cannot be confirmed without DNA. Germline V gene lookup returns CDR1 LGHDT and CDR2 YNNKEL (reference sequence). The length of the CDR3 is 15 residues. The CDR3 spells CASSQAGTAGNTIYF.

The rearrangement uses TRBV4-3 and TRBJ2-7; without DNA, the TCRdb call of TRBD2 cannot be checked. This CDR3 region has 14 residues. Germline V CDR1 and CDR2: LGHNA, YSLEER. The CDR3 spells CASSQRTSAHEQYF.

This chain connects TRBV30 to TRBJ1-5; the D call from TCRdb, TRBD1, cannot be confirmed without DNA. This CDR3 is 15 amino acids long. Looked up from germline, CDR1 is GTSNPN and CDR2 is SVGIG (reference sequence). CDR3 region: CAWSDGTYSNQPQHF.

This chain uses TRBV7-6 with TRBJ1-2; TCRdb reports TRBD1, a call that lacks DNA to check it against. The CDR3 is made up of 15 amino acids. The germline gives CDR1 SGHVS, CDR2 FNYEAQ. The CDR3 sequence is CASSLGIGGNYGYTF.